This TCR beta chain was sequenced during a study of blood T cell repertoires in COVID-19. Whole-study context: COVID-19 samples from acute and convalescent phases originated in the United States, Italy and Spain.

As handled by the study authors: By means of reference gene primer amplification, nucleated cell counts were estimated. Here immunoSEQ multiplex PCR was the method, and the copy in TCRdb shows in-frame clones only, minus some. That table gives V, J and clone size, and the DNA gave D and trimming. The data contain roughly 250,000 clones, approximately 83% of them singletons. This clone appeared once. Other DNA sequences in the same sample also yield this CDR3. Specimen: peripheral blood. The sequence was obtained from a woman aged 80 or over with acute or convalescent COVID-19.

The CDR3 region is CASSLTGPSTDTQYF. The CDR3 DNA sequence: TGCGCCAGCAGCTTGACAGGGCCTAGCACAGATACGCAGTATTTT. The J gene is TRBJ2-3, the V gene TRBV5-1, with D perhaps matching TRBD1 (6 bases). From germline, CDR1 is SGHRS and CDR2 YFSETQ. The germline V and J ends were trimmed by 1 base and 0 bases, with 9 bases remaining between them. CDR3 length: 15 residues. The whole variable domain, remainder taken from reference TRBV5-1 and TRBJ2-3, is KAGVTQTPRYLIKTRGQQVTLSCSPISGHRSVSWYQQTPGQGLQFLFEYFSETQRNKGNFPGRFSGRQFSNSRSEMNVSTLELGDSALYLCASSLTGPSTDTQYFGPGTRLTVL.